The 20 T cell receptor beta chains in this list originate from one sample, sequenced in a study of blood T cell repertoires in COVID-19. The protocol was immunoSEQ multiplex PCR, while the TCRdb copy is restricted to in-frame clones and leaves out a portion. The sample includes roughly 280,000 clones, 86% of them seen just once. The sample was peripheral blood. Receptors originate from a man between 18 and 29 years old with active or convalescent COVID-19.

Details on this clone: The missing conserved phenylalanine or tryptophan at the end of this CDR3 makes a read error likely. It is unclear where the CDR3 begins or ends on the DNA, so no DNA is shown, and the CDR3 is as TCRdb lists it. The genes are TRBV2 and TRBJ2-7; the D call of TRBD1 is as the table states it, not checked on the DNA. Germline loops: CDR1 SNHLY, CDR2 FYNNEI. 10 amino acids form the CDR3, both terminal residues included. CDR3: CASSVDRGRI.

Worth noting for this clone: The junction does not match germline at one end; this may be a read error. The chain couples TRBV19 to TRBJ1-4; D is possibly TRBD1 (5 bases). CDR3 size: 11 residues. Germline V gene sequence: CDR1 LNHDA, CDR2 SQIVND (reference sequence). The CDR3 DNA reads TGTGCCAGCGCTGGAGTGGGACTCTTGGAGTTT. Its translation is CASAGVGLLEF.

The chain carries TRBV5-1 and TRBJ2-7; 7 bases fit TRBD1. V shed 4 bases and J 5 bases; nucleotides not matched to a gene: 12. The CDR3 loop spans 15 amino acids. The germline gives CDR1 SGHRS, CDR2 YFSETQ. The chain's CDR3 is CASSTYPGTDDEQYF. In DNA form, the CDR3 reads TGCGCCAGCAGCACATATCCCGGGACAGACGACGAGCAGTACTTC.

The V and J genes are TRBV5-1 and TRBJ1-2; no definite D call. The CDR3 has 13 amino acids. Trimming took off 3 bases at V and 8 bases at J, with 14 bases between the two ends. Germline values: CDR1 SGHRS, CDR2 YFSETQ. CDR3 nucleotides: TGCGCCAGCAGCTCCCAGGAGGGTGACGGCTACACCTTC. As protein: CASSSQEGDGYTF.

This clone was picked up a small number of times. The chain combines TRBV4-1 with TRBJ2-7; possibly TRBD1 for D (6 bases). Germline CDR1 MGHRA, CDR2 YSYEKL. The CDR3 contains 15 residues. Trimming stripped 4 bases from V and 0 bases from J, with 13 bases between. The CDR3 nucleotides are TGCGCCAGCAGCCTTGGGACATCTAGCTCCTACGAGCAGTACTTC. It specifies CASSLGTSSSYEQYF.

The chain recombines TRBV27 with TRBJ2-3; possibly TRBD2 for D (6 bases). The CDR3 is made up of 14 amino acids. V lost 9 bases, J lost 2 bases, and 15 bases lay in between. CDR1 is MNHEY and CDR2 is SMNVEV in the germline V gene (reference sequence). CDR3 in amino acids: CASRTNQFTDTQYF. As DNA, the CDR3 is TGTGCCAGTAGGACTAATCAATTCACAGATACGCAGTATTTT.

V is TRBV10-3 and J is TRBJ2-2; D is ambiguous. Germline V gives CDR1 ENHRY, CDR2 SYGVKD. V was clipped by 10 bases and J by 3 bases, with 15 bases between them. This CDR3 is 14 amino acids long. The DNA for the CDR3 is TGTGCCACCCGACTTGCGGAGTACACCGGGGAGCTGTTTTTT. Translating gives CATRLAEYTGELFF.

The genes are TRBV19 and TRBJ1-5, with a weak D call TRBD1 (5 bases). Trimming removed 4 bases from V and 3 bases from J, with 13 bases in between. Germline CDR1 reads LNHDA; CDR2 reads SQIVND (reference sequence). The CDR3 loop spans 15 amino acids. The CDR3 bases are TGTGCCAGTAGTACCCGGGGAGGGGTCAATCAGCCCCAGCATTTT. This sequence encodes CASSTRGGVNQPQHF.

V gene TRBV24-1 combines with J gene TRBJ2-1; D possibly corresponds to TRBD2 (6 bases). Germline-derived CDR1 and CDR2 are KGHDR and SFDVKD. CDR3 length equals 15 residues. The V gene lost 4 bases and the J gene lost 2 bases, with 11 bases spanning the gap. Here the CDR3 DNA reads TGTGCCACCAGTGACTCGGGACTCCCCTACAATGAGCAGTTCTTC. Its translation is CATSDSGLPYNEQFF.

The gene calls are TRBV6-5 and TRBJ1-5; TRBD1 agrees at 7 bases. The junction had 5 bases not matched to a gene; V was cut back by 5 bases and J by 7 bases. CDR1 and CDR2 (germline): MNHEY, SVGAGI. The CDR3 spans 13 residues. CDR3 coding DNA: TGTGCCAGCAGTACGGCAGGGGGACAGCCCCAGCATTTT. This translates into CASSTAGGQPQHF.

This clone occurred a few times. The chain combines TRBV28 with TRBJ2-7; D not certain. Per germline, CDR1 MDHEN and CDR2 SYDVKM. The V end was cut by 2 bases, the J end by 1 base, with 3 bases between. The CDR3 consists of 12 residues. The CDR3 reads CASSLQSYEQYF. For the CDR3, the DNA is TGTGCCAGCAGTTTACAATCCTACGAGCAGTACTTC. The whole variable domain, filled in from reference TRBV28 and TRBJ2-7, reads DVKVTQSSRYLVKRTGEKVFLECVQDMDHENMFWYRQDPGLGLRLIYFSYDVKMKEKGDIPEGYSVSREKKERFSLILESASTNQTSMYLCASSLQSYEQYFGPGTRLTVT.

This chain links TRBV5-1 with TRBJ1-6; D ambiguous. Looked up from germline, CDR1 is SGHRS and CDR2 is YFSETQ. This CDR3 is built from 14 residues. The V and J ends lost 2 bases and 7 bases respectively, with 10 bases between them. The CDR3 nucleotides read TGCGCCAGCAGCTTAGAGGTAGCGAATTCACCCCTCCACTTT. This sequence encodes CASSLEVANSPLHF.

This clone showed up just a few times. The rearrangement uses TRBV6-2 or TRBV6-3 and TRBJ1-5; 7 bases line up with TRBD1. Germline CDR1 is MNHEY and CDR2 is SVGEGT. The CDR3 runs 14 residues. The junction had 5 bases not matched to a gene; V was cut back by 4 bases and J by 5 bases. The CDR3 loop reads CASSSGTVYQPQHF. CDR3 coding DNA: TGTGCCAGCAGTTCTGGGACAGTTTATCAGCCCCAGCATTTT.

V usage is TRBV25-1 and J usage is TRBJ1-2, with D perhaps TRBD1 (6 bases). Germline V lookup: CDR1 MGHDK, CDR2 SYGVNS. CDR3 length equals 15 residues. The V and J ends lost 2 bases and 8 bases respectively, with 18 bases between them. The CDR3 loop is CASSEIWAGVGGYTF. CDR3 nucleotide sequence: TGTGCCAGCAGTGAAATCTGGGCAGGGGTAGGCGGCTACACCTTC.

The V gene is TRBV6-2 or TRBV6-3, the J gene TRBJ2-7; no reliable D call. CDR3 size: 12 residues. V was pared by 3 bases and J by 6 bases, with 9 bases between. From germline, CDR1 is MNHEY and CDR2 SVGEGT. The CDR3 DNA sequence: TGTGCCAGCAGTTATCCTACGCGCGAGCAGTACTTC. Encoded protein: CASSYPTREQYF.

This chain links TRBV13 with TRBJ1-2, with 7 positions matching TRBD1. Germline lookup yields CDR1 PRHDT and CDR2 FYEKMQ (reference sequence). There are 15 residues in the CDR3. The V segment lost 3 bases and the J segment 5 bases; nucleotides outside the gene matches: 9. CDR3 coding DNA: TGTGCCAGCAGCTTTGTGGACAGGACTGGTTATGGCTACACCTTC. Translation gives CASSFVDRTGYGYTF.

There are a few counts of this clone. The chain employs TRBV7-9 and TRBJ1-5, with a weak D call TRBD1 (5 bases). Germline lookup yields CDR1 SEHNR and CDR2 FQNEAQ (reference sequence). The ends were cut back, 5 bases at V and 4 bases at J, with 15 bases in the middle. The CDR3 covers 15 residues. CDR3 region: CASSGGTKLNQPQHF. CDR3 DNA sequence: TGTGCCAGCAGCGGGGGGACGAAGTTGAATCAGCCCCAGCATTTT. The whole variable domain, remainder taken from reference TRBV7-9 and TRBJ1-5, is DTGVSQNPRHKITKRGQNVTFRCDPISEHNRLYWYRQTLGQGPEFLTYFQNEAQLEKSRLLSDRFSAERPKGSFSTLEIQRTEQGDSAMYLCASSGGTKLNQPQHFGDGTRLSIL.

The chain employs TRBV15 and TRBJ2-7; 8 bases match TRBD1. The trim removed 6 bases at V and 4 bases at J, leaving 5 bases unmatched. This CDR3 comprises 13 residues. Germline CDR1 and CDR2: LNHNV and YYDKDF (reference sequence). CDR3 coding DNA: TGTGCCACCAGACAGGACAGGGAATACGAGCAGTACTTC. This sequence encodes CATRQDREYEQYF.

The CDR3 reads CASRLTGGGSNQPQHF. In nucleotides, the CDR3 is TGTGCCAGCAGACTCACAGGGGGCGGGAGCAATCAGCCCCAGCATTTT. The chain carries TRBV2 and TRBJ1-5, with 9 nucleotides matching TRBD1. The junction had 7 bases not matched to a gene; V was cut back by 6 bases and J by 1 base. CDR1 and CDR2 from the germline V gene are SNHLY and FYNNEI. There are 16 residues in the CDR3.

The chain joins TRBV3-1 (or the pseudogene TRBV3-2) to TRBJ2-1; TRBD1 agrees at 9 bases. There are 16 residues in the CDR3. V lost 4 bases to trimming and J lost 7 bases; unmatched junction nucleotides: 11. Germline V CDR1 and CDR2: LGHDT, YNNKEL (reference sequence). Written as DNA, the CDR3 is TGTGCCAGCAGCCTAACCCGGGACAGGGCGGGGAATGAGCAGTTCTTC. Amino acids: CASSLTRDRAGNEQFF.